The T cell receptor (beta chain) described here comes from a study of early T cells in non-severe SARS-CoV-2 infection. Unique molecular identifiers tagged individual cDNA molecules. From the 5' RACE reads, TCRdb called clonotypes with MiXCR, one entry per CDR3 protein. This sample has approximately 70,000 distinct CDR3 sequences, with roughly an eighth found just once. After removal of 7 bases from V and 4 bases from J, the junction contained 5 bases not matched to a gene. Germline V CDR1 and CDR2: SQVTM, ANQGSEA. This CDR3 has 12 amino acids. This clonotype was found a few times. This chain links TRBV29-1 with TRBJ2-5; 8 positions match TRBD1. The material sequenced was whole blood. The sequence derives from an adult who was a healthcare worker with PCR-confirmed SARS-CoV-2 infection or an uninfected control (not recorded which). Written as DNA, the CDR3 is TGCAGCGGTAGGACAGGGACAGAGACCCAGTACTTC. Translating gives CSGRTGTETQYF.